Described below is a single T cell receptor (beta chain) sequence and its context. Germline-derived CDR1 and CDR2 are SQVTM and ANQGSEA. There are 12 residues in the CDR3. Trimming removed 7 bases from V and 6 bases from J, with 15 bases in between. The data stem from a study of cytomegalovirus exposure and HLA in healthy donors. It was with 60 Vbeta and 13 Jbeta primers that the PCR ran. Clones were read by immunoSEQ multiplex PCR, and TCRdb kept only the in-frame ones, dropping some. This table has about 110,000 clones, roughly 85% appearing once. Source material: PBMCs. The J gene is TRBJ1-2, the V gene TRBV29-1; D call uncertain. The sequence was obtained from a woman in her thirties or forties in good health and CMV-seronegative. The CDR3 reads CSANERRDGYTF. The CDR3 DNA follows: TGCAGCGCGAACGAGAGGAGGGATGGCTACACCTTC.